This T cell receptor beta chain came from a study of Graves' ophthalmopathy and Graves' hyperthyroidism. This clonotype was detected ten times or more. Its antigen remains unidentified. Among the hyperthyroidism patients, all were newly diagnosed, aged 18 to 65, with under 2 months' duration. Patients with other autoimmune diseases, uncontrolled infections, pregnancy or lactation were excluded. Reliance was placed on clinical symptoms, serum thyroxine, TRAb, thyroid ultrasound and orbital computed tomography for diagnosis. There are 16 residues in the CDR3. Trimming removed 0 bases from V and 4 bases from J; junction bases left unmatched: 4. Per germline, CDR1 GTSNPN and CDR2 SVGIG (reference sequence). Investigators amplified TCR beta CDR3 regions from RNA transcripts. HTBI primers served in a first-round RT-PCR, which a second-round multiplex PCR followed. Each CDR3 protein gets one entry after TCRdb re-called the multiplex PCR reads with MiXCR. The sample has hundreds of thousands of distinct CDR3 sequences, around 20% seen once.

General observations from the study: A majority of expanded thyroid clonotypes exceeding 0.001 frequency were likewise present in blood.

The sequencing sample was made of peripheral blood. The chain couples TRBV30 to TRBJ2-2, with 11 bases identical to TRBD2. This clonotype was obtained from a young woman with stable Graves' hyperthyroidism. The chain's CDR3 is CAWSVLLAGGTGELFF. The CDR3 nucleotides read TGTGCCTGGAGTGTATTGCTAGCGGGAGGCACCGGGGAGCTGTTTTTT.